This TCR beta chain was captured by sequencing in a study of post-analysis software for immune sequencing data. Whole-study findings and limits: There were five or six TRBV segments more frequent in patients than controls, and TRBV5-6, TRBV5-1 and TRBV20-1 were among them. A significant reduction in normalized Chao1 diversity was observed in multiple sclerosis patients versus controls.

V lost 6 bases and J lost 1; bases outside the gene matches: 7. The CDR3 is made up of 15 amino acids. On this clonotype itself: Antigen unknown.

cDNA libraries for TCR beta contained unique molecular identifiers. About 460,000 cDNA molecules were obtained from roughly 1.1 to 9.2 million T cells. TCRdb re-called the PCR reads with MiXCR, one entry per CDR3 protein. In the table there are 600,000 to 700,000 distinct CDR3 sequences, over 45% of which are singletons. The TCR sequence derives from a girl aged 2-9 years with multiple sclerosis. Sequenced input: blood. The rearrangement joins TRBV12-3 or TRBV12-4 to TRBJ2-5; 8 bases fit TRBD2. CDR3 residues: CASSSRTSGQETQYF. The CDR3 DNA is TGTGCCAGCAGCTCCCGAACTAGCGGCCAAGAGACCCAGTACTTC.